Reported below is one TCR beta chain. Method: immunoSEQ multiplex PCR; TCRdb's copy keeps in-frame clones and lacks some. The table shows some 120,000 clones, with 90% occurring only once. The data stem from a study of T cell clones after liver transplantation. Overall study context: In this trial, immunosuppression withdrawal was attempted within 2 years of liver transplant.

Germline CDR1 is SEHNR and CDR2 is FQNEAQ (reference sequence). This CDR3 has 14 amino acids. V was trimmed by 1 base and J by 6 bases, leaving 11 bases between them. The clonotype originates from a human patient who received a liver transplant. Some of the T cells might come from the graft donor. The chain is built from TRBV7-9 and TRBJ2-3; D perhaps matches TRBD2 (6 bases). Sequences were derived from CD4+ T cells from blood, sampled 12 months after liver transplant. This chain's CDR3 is CASSLERGGDTQYF. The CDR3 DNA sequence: TGTGCCAGCAGCTTAGAACGGGGAGGTGATACGCAGTATTTT.